These 12 T cell receptor beta chains share one sample of origin, sequenced in a study of read filtering for tumor transcriptome and immune sequencing. Molecular barcoded adaptors covering alpha/delta and beta/gamma chains were used on around 400 ng RNA. TCRdb reanalysed the reads using MiXCR and keeps one entry per CDR3 protein. In the table there are 85,000 to 100,000 distinct CDR3 sequences, 20% to 25% of which are singletons. Sequences were obtained from a population of CD138-negative cells sorted from bone marrow. Receptors originate from a donor at least 40 years old with multiple myeloma.

This clonotype was seen at least ten times. The V gene is TRBV10-3, the J gene TRBJ2-7; D is unclear. The germline V and J ends were trimmed by 4 bases and 6 bases, with 10 bases remaining between them. CDR3 size: 12 residues. Germline values: CDR1 ENHRY, CDR2 SYGVKD. CDR3 residues: CAISAAPREQYF. The CDR3 DNA sequence: TGTGCCATCAGTGCAGCACCGCGCGAGCAGTACTTC.

This clonotype has ten or more counts. The rearrangement joins TRBV6-1 to TRBJ2-3, with 7 bases matching TRBD1. The CDR3 has 14 amino acids. Germline CDR1 is MNHNS and CDR2 is SASEGT. V trimming: 8 bases; J trimming: 0 bases; junction bases outside the gene matches: 5. Written as DNA, the CDR3 is TGTGCCAGCTTCCTGACAGGGAGCACAGATACGCAGTATTTT. This gives the protein CASFLTGSTDTQYF.

With regard to this clonotype: A much larger clone lies one base from this, so it may be a read error. The V gene is TRBV12-3 or TRBV12-4, the J gene TRBJ1-1; D is perhaps TRBD1 (5 bases). This CDR3 comprises 14 residues. CDR3 sequence: CASSLGLMNTESFF. CDR3 bases: TGTGCCAGCAGTTTGGGACTCATGAACACTGAATCTTTCTTT.

Notes on this clonotype: The junction departs from germline at one end; a sequencing error may be responsible. The V call is TRBV7-6, the J call TRBJ1-6; D gene unclear. From germline, CDR1 is SGHVS and CDR2 FNYEAQ. CDR3 length equals 13 residues. The DNA for the CDR3 is TGTGCCAGCAGCTTAGAGCAGAATTCGCCCCCCCACTTT. It yields the protein CASSLEQNSPPHF.

This clonotype was picked up one time. In this CDR3 the conserved last residue, phenylalanine or tryptophan, is missing, so a read error is likely. The chain is built from TRBV18 and TRBJ1-1; D is unresolved. Germline assignment: CDR1 KGHSH and CDR2 LQKENI. The CDR3 loop spans 13 amino acids. Trimming removed 3 bases from V and 2 bases from J, with 7 bases in between. This CDR3 reads CASSPSQNTEAFL. The CDR3 DNA follows: TGTGCCAGCTCACCTTCCCAAAACACTGAAGCTTTCCTT.

Only a few counts were recorded for this clonotype. J is TRBJ2-7 and V is TRBV5-5; D remains unclear. V lost 4 bases, J lost 7 bases, and 9 bases lay in between. CDR3 length: 11 amino acids. CDR1 is SGHKS, CDR2 YYEKEE, per germline (reference sequence). The CDR3 is CASSRDWEQYF. The CDR3 nucleotides read TGTGCCAGCAGCCGAGATTGGGAGCAGTACTTC.

This clonotype came up many times. The chain joins TRBV7-9 to TRBJ1-4; D is possibly TRBD1 (5 bases). Trimming took 4 bases from V and 2 from J, leaving 11 bases between them. The CDR3 contains 15 residues. The germline V gene has CDR1 SEHNR and CDR2 FQNEAQ (reference sequence). The CDR3 bases are TGTGCCAGCAGCTCCCCGGGGCCGACTAATGAAAAACTGTTTTTT. Translating it yields CASSSPGPTNEKLFF.

In the case of this clonotype: This clone may be a read error of a much larger clone one base away. The chain carries TRBV20-1 and TRBJ2-5; D tentatively reads TRBD1 or TRBD2 (5 bases each). Trimming removed 6 bases at V and 5 bases at J, with 13 bases between. The CDR3 runs to 12 residues. Per the germline V gene, CDR1 is DFQATT and CDR2 is SNEGSKA (reference sequence). The CDR3 sequence: CSARWGGETQYF. The CDR3 DNA reads TGCAGTGCCCGGTGGGGCGGGGAGACCCAGTACTTC.

This clonotype was counted many times. The CDR3 reads CATSRDGGVKRNEQFF. CDR3 in DNA: TGTGCCACCAGCAGAGACGGCGGGGTAAAGAGAAATGAGCAGTTCTTC. J is TRBJ2-1 and V is TRBV15; tentative D call: TRBD2 (6 bases). Germline V gene data show CDR1 as LNHNV and CDR2 as YYDKDF (reference sequence). This CDR3 comprises 16 residues. Deletions cut 0 bases from V and 7 bases from J, with 16 bases between.

This clonotype was seen repeatedly, ten times or more. The V gene is TRBV15, the J gene TRBJ1-1; no clear D gene. The CDR3 extends over 14 amino acids. Germline assignment: CDR1 LNHNV and CDR2 YYDKDF (reference sequence). The germline V and J ends were trimmed by 5 bases and 1 base, with 11 bases remaining between them. In nucleotides, the CDR3 is TGTGCCACCAGCTCTACGAGGGCGAACACTGAAGCTTTCTTT. Protein sequence: CATSSTRANTEAFF.

This clonotype occurred a few times. The chain joins TRBV12-3 or TRBV12-4 to TRBJ2-3; TRBD2 matches at 9 bases. The CDR3 loop spans 12 amino acids. The J segment lost 4 bases and the V segment lost 8 bases, leaving 1 base of the junction unmatched. In DNA, the CDR3 is TGTGCCAGCGTAGCGGGGGCAGATACGCAGTATTTT. This gives the protein CASVAGADTQYF.

Ten or more counts support this clonotype. The chain uses TRBV19 and TRBJ2-2, with 12 bases fitting TRBD2. Germline CDR1 and CDR2: LNHDA and SQIVND (reference sequence). With 5 bases clipped from V and 3 bases from J, the junction kept 4 bases outside the gene matches. The CDR3 is 16 amino acids. CDR3 sequence reads: CASSPRLAGDTGELFF. CDR3 in DNA: TGTGCCAGTAGTCCCAGACTAGCGGGGGACACCGGGGAGCTGTTTTTT.